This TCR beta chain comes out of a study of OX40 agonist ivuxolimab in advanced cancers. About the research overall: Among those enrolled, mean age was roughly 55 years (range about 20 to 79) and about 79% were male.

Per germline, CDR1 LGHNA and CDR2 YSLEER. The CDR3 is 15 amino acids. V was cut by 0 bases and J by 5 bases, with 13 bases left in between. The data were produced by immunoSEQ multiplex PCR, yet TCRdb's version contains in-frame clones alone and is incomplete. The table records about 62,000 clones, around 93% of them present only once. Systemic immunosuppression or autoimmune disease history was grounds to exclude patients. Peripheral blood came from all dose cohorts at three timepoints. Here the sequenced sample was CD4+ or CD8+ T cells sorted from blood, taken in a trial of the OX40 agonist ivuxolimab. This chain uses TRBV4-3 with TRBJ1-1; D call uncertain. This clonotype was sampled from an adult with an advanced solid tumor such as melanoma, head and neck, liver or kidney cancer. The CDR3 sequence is CASSQDQSGYTEAFF. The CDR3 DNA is TGCGCCAGCAGCCAAGATCAGTCGGGGTATACTGAAGCTTTCTTT.